The clone carrying this TCR beta chain was recorded a few times. This sample is part of a study of shared T cell receptors in the human thymus. TCRdb's copy holds only in-frame clones and misses some; the assay was immunoSEQ multiplex PCR. The sample records roughly 700,000 clones, 70% to 90% being singletons. The V end lost 1 base, the J end lost 8 bases, and 12 bases lay between the germline ends. From germline, CDR1 is MGHRA and CDR2 YSYEKL. The CDR3 sequence is 14 residues long. These sequences were also reported in another study, on human thymus T cells. Turning to that study: Infants served as donors; they were healthy and Finnish and were having corrective surgery for congenital heart defects. Thymic material originated from resections removed in the course of corrective heart surgery. V and J gene usage appeared biased in thymic and blood repertoires. Related research examined unrelated individuals and reported that their thymic repertoires overlapped highly.

Source material: thymocytes. The TCR sequence derives from a boy under two years old with a congenital heart defect. The chain combines TRBV4-1 with TRBJ1-3; D ambiguous. The CDR3 sequence: CASSQVGVRDTIYF. CDR3 DNA: TGCGCCAGCAGCCAAGTCGGGGTTCGGGACACCATATATTTT.